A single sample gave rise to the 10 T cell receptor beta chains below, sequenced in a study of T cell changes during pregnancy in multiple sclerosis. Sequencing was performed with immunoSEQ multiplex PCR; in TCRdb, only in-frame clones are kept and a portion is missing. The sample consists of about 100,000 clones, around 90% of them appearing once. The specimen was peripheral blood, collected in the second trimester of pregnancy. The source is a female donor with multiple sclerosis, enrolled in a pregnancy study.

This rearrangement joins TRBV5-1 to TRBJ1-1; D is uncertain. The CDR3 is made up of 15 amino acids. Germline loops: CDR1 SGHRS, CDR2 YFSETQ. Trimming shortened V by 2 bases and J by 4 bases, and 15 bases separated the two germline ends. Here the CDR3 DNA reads TGCGCCAGCAGCTTAAACCGGGAACCTAGCACTGAAGCTTTCTTT. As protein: CASSLNREPSTEAFF.

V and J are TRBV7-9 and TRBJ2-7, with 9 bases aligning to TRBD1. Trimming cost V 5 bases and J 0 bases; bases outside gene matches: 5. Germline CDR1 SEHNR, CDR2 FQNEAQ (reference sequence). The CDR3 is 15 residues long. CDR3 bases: TGTGCCAGCAGCGGGGACAGGGAAAGCTCCTACGAGCAGTACTTC. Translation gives CASSGDRESSYEQYF.

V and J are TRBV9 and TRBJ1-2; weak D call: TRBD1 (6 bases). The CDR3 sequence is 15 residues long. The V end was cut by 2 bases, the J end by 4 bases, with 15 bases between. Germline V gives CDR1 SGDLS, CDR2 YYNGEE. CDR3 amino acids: CASSVSFTGFYGYTF. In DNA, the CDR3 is TGTGCCAGCAGCGTTAGCTTCACAGGGTTCTATGGCTACACCTTC.

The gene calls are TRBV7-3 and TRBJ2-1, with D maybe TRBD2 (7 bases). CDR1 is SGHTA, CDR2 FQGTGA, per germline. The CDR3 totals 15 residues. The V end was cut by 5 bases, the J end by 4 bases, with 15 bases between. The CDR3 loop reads CASSPRGGAYNEQFF. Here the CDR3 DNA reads TGTGCCAGCAGCCCGAGGGGGGGGGCGTACAATGAGCAGTTCTTC.

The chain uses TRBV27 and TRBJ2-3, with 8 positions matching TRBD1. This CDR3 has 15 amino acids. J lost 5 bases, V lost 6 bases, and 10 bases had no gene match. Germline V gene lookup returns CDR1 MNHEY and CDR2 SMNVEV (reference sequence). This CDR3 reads CASRTLGQGIDTQYF. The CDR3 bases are TGTGCCAGCAGAACCTTAGGACAGGGAATAGATACGCAGTATTTT.

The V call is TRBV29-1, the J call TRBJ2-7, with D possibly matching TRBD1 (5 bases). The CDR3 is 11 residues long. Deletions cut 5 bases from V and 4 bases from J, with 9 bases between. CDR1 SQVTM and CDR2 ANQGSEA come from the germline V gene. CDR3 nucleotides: TGCAGCGTTAGGGGAACTTACGAGCAGTACTTC. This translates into CSVRGTYEQYF.

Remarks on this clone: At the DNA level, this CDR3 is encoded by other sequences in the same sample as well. The CDR3: CASSSTLSSYNEQFF. The CDR3 nucleotides read TGTGCCAGCAGCTCTACCCTGAGCTCCTACAATGAGCAGTTCTTC. The chain has TRBV11-2 and TRBJ2-1; D is unresolved. With 4 bases removed from V and 0 bases from J, the gap between germline ends came to 10 bases. CDR3 length: 15 residues. Germline V lookup: CDR1 SGHAT, CDR2 FQNNGV.

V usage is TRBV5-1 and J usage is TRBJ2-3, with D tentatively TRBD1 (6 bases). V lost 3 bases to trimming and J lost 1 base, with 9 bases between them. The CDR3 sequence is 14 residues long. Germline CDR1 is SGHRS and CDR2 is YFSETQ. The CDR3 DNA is TGCGCCAGCAGCTCCCGGACAGGCACAGATACGCAGTATTTT. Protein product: CASSSRTGTDTQYF.

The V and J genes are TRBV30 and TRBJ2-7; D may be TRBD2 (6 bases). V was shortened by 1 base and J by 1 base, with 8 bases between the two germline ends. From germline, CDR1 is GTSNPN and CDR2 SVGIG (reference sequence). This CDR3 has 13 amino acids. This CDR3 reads CAWSGDLSYEQYF. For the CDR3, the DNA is TGTGCCTGGAGTGGGGACTTATCCTACGAGCAGTACTTC.

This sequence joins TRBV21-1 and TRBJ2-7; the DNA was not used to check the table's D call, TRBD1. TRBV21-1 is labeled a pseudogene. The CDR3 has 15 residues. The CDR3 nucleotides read TGTGCCAGCAGCAAAGAAAAGGACAGTGATTACGAGCAGTACTTC. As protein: CASSKEKDSDYEQYF.